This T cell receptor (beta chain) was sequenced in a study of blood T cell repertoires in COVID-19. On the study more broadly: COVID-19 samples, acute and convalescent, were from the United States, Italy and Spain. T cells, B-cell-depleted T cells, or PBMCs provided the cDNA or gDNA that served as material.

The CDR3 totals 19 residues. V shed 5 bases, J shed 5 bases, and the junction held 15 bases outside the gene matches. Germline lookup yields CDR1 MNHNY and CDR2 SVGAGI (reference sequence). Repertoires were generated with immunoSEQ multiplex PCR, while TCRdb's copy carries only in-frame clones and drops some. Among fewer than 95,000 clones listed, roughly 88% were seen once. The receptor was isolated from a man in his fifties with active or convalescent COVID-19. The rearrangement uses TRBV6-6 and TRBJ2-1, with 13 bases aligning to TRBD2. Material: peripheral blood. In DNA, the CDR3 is TGTGCCAGCAGTCAATTCGTAGTCTGGACTAGCGGGGGACACAATGAGCAGTTCTTC. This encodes CASSQFVVWTSGGHNEQFF.